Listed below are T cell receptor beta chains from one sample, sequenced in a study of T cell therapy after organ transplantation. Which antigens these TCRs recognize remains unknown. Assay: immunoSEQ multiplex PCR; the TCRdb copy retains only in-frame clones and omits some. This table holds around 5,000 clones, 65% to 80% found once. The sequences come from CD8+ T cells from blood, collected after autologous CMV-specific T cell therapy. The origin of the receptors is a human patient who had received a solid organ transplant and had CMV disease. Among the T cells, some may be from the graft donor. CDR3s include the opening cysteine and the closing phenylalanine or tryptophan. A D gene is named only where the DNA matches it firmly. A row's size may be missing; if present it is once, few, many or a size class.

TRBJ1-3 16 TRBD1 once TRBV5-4 TGTGCCAGCAGCTTGGTGGGACAGGGTACTGGAAACACCATATATTTT CASSLVGQGTGNTIYF
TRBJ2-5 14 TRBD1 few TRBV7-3 TGTGCCAGCAGCCCTTTGGGGGACAGCGGGACCCAGTACTTC CASSPLGDSGTQYF
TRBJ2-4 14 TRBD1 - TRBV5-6 TGTGCCAGCAGCTTTGGGACAGGGGGAAACATTCAGTACTTC CASSFGTGGNIQYF
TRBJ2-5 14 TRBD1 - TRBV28 TGTGCCAGCAGCCGACAGGGTAATCCAGAGACCCAGTACTTC CASSRQGNPETQYF
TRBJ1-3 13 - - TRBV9 TGTGCCAGCAGCTCCCACCATCGGACAGAAATATATTTT CASSSHHRTEIYF
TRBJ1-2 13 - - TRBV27 TGTGCCAGCAGTTTAAGGGATAACTATGGCTACACCTTC CASSLRDNYGYTF
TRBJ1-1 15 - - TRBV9 TGTGCCAGCAGCGTAGGCGGAGACCGTAACACTGAAGCTTTCTTT CASSVGGDRNTEAFF
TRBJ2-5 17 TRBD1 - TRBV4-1 TGCGCCAGCAGCCAAGTCTTACTCGGGACAGATGGAGAGACCCAGTACTTC CASSQVLLGTDGETQYF
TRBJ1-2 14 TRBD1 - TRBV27 TGTGCCAGCAGTTTACAGGGGGCTAACTATGGCTACACCTTC CASSLQGANYGYTF
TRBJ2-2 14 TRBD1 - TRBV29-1 TGCAGCGTACCAGACAGGGTGAACACCGGGGAGCTGTTTTTT CSVPDRVNTGELFF
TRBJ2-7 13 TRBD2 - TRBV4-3 TGCGCCAGCAGCCCGGGCGGGGGATACGAGCAGTACTTC CASSPGGGYEQYF
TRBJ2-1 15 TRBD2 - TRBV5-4 TGTGCCAGCAGACAGACTAGCGGGAGTGTAAATGAGCAGTTCTTC CASRQTSGSVNEQFF
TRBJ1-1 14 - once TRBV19 TGTGCCAGTAGACCCAGGGGCGGGAGGACTGAAGCTTTCTTT CASRPRGGRTEAFF
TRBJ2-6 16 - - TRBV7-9 TGCGCCAGCAGCCAAGATCTTGGTACTGGGGCCAACGTCCTGACTTTC CASSQDLGTGANVLTF
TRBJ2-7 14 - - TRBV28 TGTGCCAGCAGTTTAGGAGCGGACCCTCACGAGCAGTACTTC CASSLGADPHEQYF
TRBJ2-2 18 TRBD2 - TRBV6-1 TGTGCCAGCAGTGATGCGGGAGGGCCATACGCGAACACCGGGGAGCTGTTTTTT CASSDAGGPYANTGELFF
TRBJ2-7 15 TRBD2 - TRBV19 TGTGCCAGTGCCCCCGGGACTAGCGGGGATTACGAGCAGTACTTC CASAPGTSGDYEQYF
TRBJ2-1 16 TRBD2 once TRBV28 TGTGCCAGCAGTTTACCCCCTTGGACTAGCGGGAATGAGCAGTTCTTC CASSLPPWTSGNEQFF
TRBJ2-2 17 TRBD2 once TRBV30 TGTGCCTGGTCCCTGGGACTAGCGGGAGAGAAAACCGGGGAGCTGTTTTTT CAWSLGLAGEKTGELFF
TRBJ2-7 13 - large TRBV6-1 TGTGCCAGCAGTGAACCGGCAGCCTACGAGCAGTACTTC CASSEPAAYEQYF
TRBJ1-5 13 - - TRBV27 TGTGCCAGCAGAGGGTACGGCAATCAGCCCCAGCATTTT CASRGYGNQPQHF
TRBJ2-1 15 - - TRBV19 TGTGCCAGTAGTCTGGGCGGTAGCTCCTACAATGAGCAGTTCTTC CASSLGGSSYNEQFF
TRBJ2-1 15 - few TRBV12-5 TGTGCTAGTGGTTTGGTTTGGGCAGGTTACAATGAGCAGTTCTTC CASGLVWAGYNEQFF
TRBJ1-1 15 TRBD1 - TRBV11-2 TGTGCCAGCAGCTTCTACAGGGGCTTCAGGACTGAAGCTTTCTTT CASSFYRGFRTEAFF
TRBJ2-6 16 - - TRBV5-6 TGTGCCAGCAGCCTTAACTCAGGGGATGGGGCCAACGTCCTGACTTTC CASSLNSGDGANVLTF
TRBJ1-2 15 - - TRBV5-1 TGCGCCAGCAGCTTGGATGGGACGGATAACTATGGCTACACCTTC CASSLDGTDNYGYTF
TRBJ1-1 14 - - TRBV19 TGTGCCAGCGCCTCAACCTCGAGAGAGCTCGAAGCTTTCTTT CASASTSRELEAFF
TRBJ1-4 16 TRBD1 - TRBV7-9 TGTGCCAGCAGCTCTGGGACAGGGGATACTAATGAAAAACTGTTTTTT CASSSGTGDTNEKLFF
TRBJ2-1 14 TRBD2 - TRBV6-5 TGTGCCAGTAGAGCTCGGGACTACTACAATGAGCAGTTCTTC CASRARDYYNEQFF
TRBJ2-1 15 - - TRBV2 TGTGCCAGCAGTGTCGGGGCAGGGGCCTACAATGAGCAGTTCTTC CASSVGAGAYNEQFF
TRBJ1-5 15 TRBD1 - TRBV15 TGTGCCACCAGCAGAGGCGGGACAGGGATCCAGCCCCAGCATTTT CATSRGGTGIQPQHF
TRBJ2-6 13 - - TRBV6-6 TGTGCCAGCAGTTACTCGAATACAAATTGGTTGACTTTC CASSYSNTNWLTF
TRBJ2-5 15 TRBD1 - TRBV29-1 TGCAGCGTCCCGGTCCCTGGGACAGCACAAGAGACCCAGTACTTC CSVPVPGTAQETQYF
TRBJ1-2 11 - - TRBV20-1 TGCAGTGCGGCCAGAGGGCATGGCTACACCTTC CSAARGHGYTF
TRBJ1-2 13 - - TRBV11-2 TGTGCCAGCAGCTTAGGGGCAGTCTATGGCCACACCTTC CASSLGAVYGHTF
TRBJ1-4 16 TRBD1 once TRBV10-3 TGTGCCATCAGTGAGTCCGGGACAGCCCTTAATGAAAAACTGTTTTTT CAISESGTALNEKLFF
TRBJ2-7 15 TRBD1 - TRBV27 TGTGCCAGCAGTTCCCGGACAGGGGGCATTTACGAGCAGTACTTC CASSSRTGGIYEQYF
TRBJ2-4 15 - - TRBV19 TGTGCCAGTAGTATTGCGGGTCTAGCCAAAAACATTCAGTACTTC CASSIAGLAKNIQYF
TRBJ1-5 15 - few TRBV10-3 TGTGCCATCAGTCCCCAGGGAGATAGCAATCAGCCCCAGCATTTT CAISPQGDSNQPQHF
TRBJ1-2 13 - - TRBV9 TGTGCCAGCAGCCCCGGACAGAACTATGGCTACACCTTC CASSPGQNYGYTF
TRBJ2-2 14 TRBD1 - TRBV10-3 TGTGCCATCAGCCCGGGACAGTACACCGGGGAGCTGTTTTTT CAISPGQYTGELFF
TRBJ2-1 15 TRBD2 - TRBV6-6 TGTGCCAGCAGTTACTCAGCGGGAGGGTCAAATGAGCAGTTCTTC CASSYSAGGSNEQFF